Listed here are 21 T cell receptor beta chains from one sample, sequenced in a study of blood T cell repertoires in COVID-19. The repertoire was sequenced with immunoSEQ multiplex PCR; TCRdb's copy has only in-frame clones and lacks some. The sample contains around 130,000 clones, over 75% of which appear only once. The sequencing sample was made of peripheral blood. These receptors came from a man aged 35 to 55 with active or convalescent COVID-19.

This clone was counted ten times or more. The chain employs TRBV5-4 and TRBJ2-7; 10 nucleotides agree with TRBD2. V trimming: 1 base; J trimming: 4 bases; junction bases outside the gene matches: 5. Germline lookup yields CDR1 SGHNT and CDR2 YYREEE (reference sequence). This CDR3 region has 15 residues. The CDR3 sequence: CASSLWTSGSYEQYF. CDR3 nucleotide sequence: TGTGCCAGCAGCTTGTGGACTAGCGGAAGTTACGAGCAGTACTTC.

The J gene is TRBJ2-3, the V gene TRBV7-9, with D unresolved. The V gene's germline CDR1 is SEHNR and CDR2 FQNEAQ (reference sequence). The CDR3 is made up of 14 amino acids. V was shortened by 1 base and J by 0 bases, with 5 bases between the two germline ends. CDR3 residues: CASSLGHSTDTQYF. The CDR3 DNA follows: TGTGCCAGCAGCTTAGGGCACAGCACAGATACGCAGTATTTT.

There are a few counts of this clone. The V and J genes are TRBV10-1 and TRBJ2-6, with 10 bases aligning to TRBD1. CDR1 is WNHNN and CDR2 is SYGVQD in the germline V gene (reference sequence). V was clipped by 6 bases and J by 2 bases; unmatched bases: 7. CDR3 length equals 17 residues. The CDR3 coding sequence is TGCGCCAGCAGCCCGGTGACAGGGGGCACTGGGGCCAACGTCCTGACTTTC. This sequence encodes CASSPVTGGTGANVLTF.

The chain employs TRBV5-6 and TRBJ1-1, with unresolved D. The V and J ends lost 0 bases and 2 bases respectively, with 8 bases between them. The CDR3 consists of 14 residues. CDR1 is SGHDT and CDR2 is YYEEEE in the germline V gene. The chain's CDR3 is CASSLGAGNTEAFF. The DNA for the CDR3 is TGTGCCAGCAGCTTGGGGGCCGGTAACACTGAAGCTTTCTTT.

The chain employs TRBV12-3 or TRBV12-4 and TRBJ2-3; TRBD1 might be the D (6 bases). This CDR3 comprises 13 residues. Between the trimmed V and J ends, which lost 6 bases and 7 bases, there was a span of 14 bases. For the CDR3, the DNA is TGTGCCAGCAGCCTGATACAGGGAAATACGCAGTATTTT. This translates into CASSLIQGNTQYF.

The chain has TRBV7-2 and TRBJ1-5, with D possibly matching TRBD1 (6 bases). Trimming removed 5 bases at V and 7 bases at J, with 12 bases between. The CDR3 is 13 residues long. The germline V gene has CDR1 SGHTA and CDR2 FQGNSA. The CDR3 nucleotides read TGTGCCAGCAGCGTCAACAGGGAGCAGCCCCAGCATTTT. It translates to CASSVNREQPQHF.

The V gene is TRBV19, the J gene TRBJ2-3; 7 bases are a match to TRBD1. V was pared by 7 bases and J by 3 bases, with 10 bases of the junction left unmatched. The length of the CDR3 is 15 residues. From germline, CDR1 is LNHDA and CDR2 SQIVND (reference sequence). CDR3 in DNA: TGTGCCAGTACCACAGGGGCGGTTGGTACAGATACGCAGTATTTT. It encodes CASTTGAVGTDTQYF.

As to this clone: The identical CDR3 is also encoded by other nucleotide sequences in the sample. This rearrangement joins TRBV5-1 to TRBJ1-2; perhaps TRBD1 as D (6 bases). Germline CDR1 and CDR2: SGHRS and YFSETQ. V lost 4 bases and J 0 bases, leaving 10 bases between the germline ends. CDR3 length: 14 amino acids. The CDR3 DNA sequence: TGCGCCAGCAGCCCGGACAGAGCTAACTATGGCTACACCTTC. Translation gives CASSPDRANYGYTF.

The chain recombines TRBV5-1 with TRBJ2-1; 11 bases agree with TRBD2. Germline V gives CDR1 SGHRS, CDR2 YFSETQ. Trimming at V came to 4 bases and at J to 8 bases, leaving 8 bases not matched to a gene. This CDR3 has 15 residues. CDR3 protein: CASSRSGGASDEQFF. In nucleotides, the CDR3 is TGCGCCAGCAGCCGTAGCGGGGGGGCCTCCGATGAGCAGTTCTTC.

The V gene is TRBV5-4, the J gene TRBJ1-2; a weak D match, TRBD1 (5 bases). Germline-derived CDR1 and CDR2 are SGHNT and YYREEE (reference sequence). V was cut by 4 bases and J by 2 bases, with 12 bases left in between. The CDR3 is 14 amino acids. CDR3 amino acids: CASSLGAENYGYTF. The CDR3 nucleotides read TGTGCCAGCAGCCTTGGGGCGGAGAACTATGGCTACACCTTC.

A word on this clone: The junction departs from germline at one end; a sequencing error may be responsible. This chain connects TRBV2 to TRBJ2-7; D is possibly TRBD2 (7 bases). CDR3 length equals 12 residues. Germline CDR1 and CDR2: SNHLY and FYNNEI. As DNA, the CDR3 is TGTGCCAGCACTGGACAGCGAGGCCTAGCGGACTTC. As protein: CASTGQRGLADF.

This chain joins TRBV19 and TRBJ2-3, with 10 nucleotides matching TRBD1. Germline V lookup: CDR1 LNHDA, CDR2 SQIVND (reference sequence). Trimming removed 9 bases from V and 5 bases from J; junction bases left unmatched: 14. This CDR3 is 16 amino acids long. The CDR3 here is CASSLGQGRGGDTQYF. Here the CDR3 DNA reads TGTGCCAGCAGCCTGGGACAGGGGAGAGGTGGAGATACGCAGTATTTT. Supplemented by reference TRBV19 and TRBJ2-3, the full variable domain reads DGGITQSPKYLFRKEGQNVTLSCEQNLNHDAMYWYRQDPGQGLRLIYYSQIVNDFQKGDIAEGYSVSREKKESFPLTVTSAQKNPTAFYLCASSLGQGRGGDTQYFGPGTRLTVL.

The chain carries TRBV7-2 and TRBJ1-5, with D possibly being TRBD1 (6 bases). This CDR3 region has 15 residues. CDR1 and CDR2 from the germline V gene are SGHTA and FQGNSA. The ends were cut back, 1 base at V and 4 bases at J, with 11 bases in the middle. The DNA for the CDR3 is TGTGCCAGCAGCTTAGGACAGGCGAATAATCAGCCCCAGCATTTT. It yields the protein CASSLGQANNQPQHF.

The chain recombines TRBV5-8 with TRBJ2-2; 8 bases align to TRBD2. Germline assignment: CDR1 SGHTS and CDR2 YDEGEE. V was clipped by 3 bases and J by 2 bases; unmatched bases: 12. CDR3 length: 18 residues. CDR3 residues: CASSWVTLRGANTGELFF. CDR3 nucleotides: TGTGCCAGCAGCTGGGTGACTCTGCGGGGGGCAAACACCGGGGAGCTGTTTTTT.

V is TRBV5-4 and J is TRBJ2-3; no firm D call. The CDR3 runs to 13 residues. The V and J ends lost 0 bases and 2 bases respectively, with 4 bases between them. CDR1 SGHNT and CDR2 YYREEE come from the germline V gene (reference sequence). The DNA of the CDR3 is TGTGCCAGCAGCTTGGACAACACAGATACGCAGTATTTT. It codes for CASSLDNTDTQYF.

This rearrangement joins TRBV4-2 to TRBJ2-2; the D is unclear. Per germline, CDR1 LGHNA and CDR2 YNFKEQ. The V and J ends lost 0 bases and 6 bases respectively, with 11 bases between them. The CDR3 is made up of 15 amino acids. CDR3 sequence reads: CASSQESRVSGELFF. CDR3 nucleotide sequence: TGTGCCAGCAGCCAAGAGTCTAGAGTCTCCGGGGAGCTGTTTTTT.

The chain joins TRBV5-1 to TRBJ2-5; D is perhaps TRBD2 (6 bases). CDR1 and CDR2 from the germline V gene are SGHRS and YFSETQ. Deletions cut 4 bases from V and 4 bases from J, with 20 bases between. The CDR3 sequence is 16 residues long. CDR3 DNA sequence: TGCGCCAGCAGCCCCTGGGCGGGGTCCCTGGGAGAGACCCAGTACTTC. Protein sequence: CASSPWAGSLGETQYF.

V and J are TRBV7-6 and TRBJ2-5; TRBD1 matches at 8 bases. V shed 0 bases and J 4 bases; nucleotides not matched to a gene: 7. Germline V CDR1 and CDR2: SGHVS, FNYEAQ. This CDR3 comprises 16 residues. The CDR3: CASSLAEGQGRETQYF. CDR3 in DNA: TGTGCCAGCAGCTTAGCGGAAGGACAGGGAAGAGAGACCCAGTACTTC. The whole variable domain, filled in from reference TRBV7-6 and TRBJ2-5, reads GAGVSQSPRYKVTKRGQDVALRCDPISGHVSLYWYRQALGQGPEFLTYFNYEAQQDKSGLPNDRFSAERPEGSISTLTIQRTEQRDSAMYRCASSLAEGQGRETQYFGPGTRLLVL.

Only one count was recorded for this clone. The chain links TRBV15 to TRBJ1-1; D remains ambiguous. In germline, CDR1 is LNHNV, CDR2 YYDKDF (reference sequence). The CDR3 runs to 15 residues. V was pared by 3 bases and J by 1 base, with 12 bases between. CDR3 in DNA: TGTGCCACCAGCAGTCCAGGCGGGGAGAACACTGAAGCTTTCTTT. Protein: CATSSPGGENTEAFF.

This chain joins TRBV5-1 and TRBJ2-7, with 8 nucleotides matching TRBD2. Germline CDR1 reads SGHRS; CDR2 reads YFSETQ. V was pared by 1 base and J by 0 bases, with 3 bases of the junction left unmatched. The CDR3 sequence is 15 residues long. The CDR3 reads CASSLRGGSSYEQYF. The CDR3 DNA is TGCGCCAGCAGCTTGCGCGGGGGGTCCTCCTACGAGCAGTACTTC.

The chain is built from TRBV7-6 and TRBJ2-5, with D unclear. This CDR3 has 11 amino acids. The V and J ends lost 3 bases and 5 bases respectively, with 4 bases between them. Per the germline V gene, CDR1 is SGHVS and CDR2 is FNYEAQ. The CDR3 nucleotides read TGTGCCAGCAGCTTCCGGGAGACCCAGTACTTC. It is translated as CASSFRETQYF.